The 30 T cell receptor beta chains listed next were all sequenced from one sample in a study of lymphopenia after photon versus proton radiotherapy. Profiling relied on immunoSEQ multiplex PCR, and the TCRdb table lists in-frame clones only, not all of them. The data hold over 30,000 clones, with 84% observed a single time. The sample consisted of peripheral blood, taken from a patient treated with proton-based radiotherapy. The receptors derive from a woman in her 70s with pancreatic cancer.

This rearrangement joins TRBV6-5 to TRBJ1-5; D is unresolved. There are 12 residues in the CDR3. V was pared by 10 bases and J by 4 bases, with 11 bases between. The germline V gene has CDR1 MNHEY and CDR2 SVGAGI. The CDR3 here is CAIRNLNQPQHF. In DNA, the CDR3 is TGTGCCATCCGTAATTTGAATCAGCCCCAGCATTTT.

V and J are TRBV25-1 and TRBJ1-3; a weak D match, TRBD1 (5 bases). Germline CDR1 and CDR2: MGHDK and SYGVNS. This CDR3 has 16 residues. V lost 2 bases, J lost 5 bases, and 16 bases lay in between. The CDR3 nucleotides read TGTGCCAGCAGTGAACCCTCTTTTTGGGGCAGAAACACCATATATTTT. Its protein product is CASSEPSFWGRNTIYF.

In this sample, this clone turned up once. CDR3 in amino acids: CSVDLVGGYTF. The CDR3 region has the DNA TGCAGCGTTGACCTGGTCGGTGGCTACACCTTC. The rearrangement links TRBV29-1 to TRBJ1-2; D ambiguous. The V end lost 3 bases, the J end lost 7 bases, and 9 bases lay between the germline ends. The germline V gene encodes CDR1 SQVTM and CDR2 ANQGSEA. This CDR3 contains 11 residues.

CDR3 in DNA: TGTGCCATCAGTGAGCCGCGGCAACCATATACGCAGTATTTT. Residues: CAISEPRQPYTQYF. The rearrangement joins TRBV10-3 to TRBJ2-3; unclear D gene. CDR3 length equals 14 residues. CDR1 is ENHRY, CDR2 SYGVKD, per germline. V shed 2 bases and J shed 7 bases, with 13 bases lying between them.

In its sample, this clone was seen once. This sequence joins TRBV18 and TRBJ1-2; 8 nucleotides align to TRBD1. Germline CDR1 KGHSH, CDR2 LQKENI. Trimming took 2 bases from V and 5 from J; bases not matched to a gene: 10. This CDR3 contains 16 residues. CDR3 loop: CASSPSNHRGAYGYTF. CDR3 sequence (DNA): TGTGCCAGCTCACCATCGAATCACAGGGGGGCGTATGGCTACACCTTC.

CDR3 protein: CASSPTSTYNEQFF. DNA of the CDR3: TGTGCCAGCAGTCCGACTAGCACCTACAATGAGCAGTTCTTC. The chain couples TRBV28 to TRBJ2-1; 7 nucleotides match TRBD2. Germline-derived CDR1 and CDR2 are MDHEN and SYDVKM. After removal of 5 bases from V and 2 bases from J, the junction contained 3 bases not matched to a gene. The CDR3 is made up of 14 amino acids.

The rearrangement uses TRBV18 and TRBJ2-7; 8 positions match TRBD2. V was clipped by 6 bases and J by 6 bases; unmatched bases: 13. Germline V gives CDR1 KGHSH, CDR2 LQKENI. The CDR3 is made up of 15 amino acids. CDR3 sequence reads: CASSPPGTRSSEQYF. The CDR3 DNA reads as TGTGCCAGCTCCCCCCCCGGGACTAGGAGCTCCGAGCAGTACTTC.

This chain links TRBV6-5 with TRBJ1-3, with TRBD1 matching over 8 bases. This CDR3 has 15 amino acids. Looked up from germline, CDR1 is MNHEY and CDR2 is SVGAGI. V lost 4 bases to trimming and J lost 3 bases; unmatched junction nucleotides: 5. The CDR3 DNA reads as TGTGCCAGCAGTTCCCAGGGGGCGTATGGAAACACCATATATTTT. It specifies CASSSQGAYGNTIYF.

V usage is TRBV19 and J usage is TRBJ1-5; TRBD1 matches 7 bases. V was pared by 10 bases and J by 0 bases, with 6 bases of the junction left unmatched. Germline CDR1 is LNHDA and CDR2 is SQIVND (reference sequence). There are 14 residues in the CDR3. CDR3 protein: CATGQLGSNQPQHF. The CDR3 bases are TGTGCCACGGGACAGCTCGGTAGCAATCAGCCCCAGCATTTT. Using reference TRBV19 and TRBJ1-5 for the parts outside the CDR3, the full variable domain is DGGITQSPKYLFRKEGQNVTLSCEQNLNHDAMYWYRQDPGQGLRLIYYSQIVNDFQKGDIAEGYSVSREKKESFPLTVTSAQKNPTAFYLCATGQLGSNQPQHFGDGTRLSIL.

This clone was seen a few times. The chain recombines TRBV5-1 with TRBJ2-7; 11 bases line up with TRBD2. The junction had 10 bases not matched to a gene; V was cut back by 1 base and J by 7 bases. CDR1 and CDR2 from the germline V gene are SGHRS and YFSETQ. The CDR3 totals 16 residues. The CDR3 region is CASSLIPTSGSREQYF. DNA of the CDR3: TGCGCCAGCAGCTTGATACCTACTAGCGGGAGCAGAGAGCAGTACTTC. The full variable domain, completed using reference TRBV5-1 and TRBJ2-7, is KAGVTQTPRYLIKTRGQQVTLSCSPISGHRSVSWYQQTPGQGLQFLFEYFSETQRNKGNFPGRFSGRQFSNSRSEMNVSTLELGDSALYLCASSLIPTSGSREQYFGPGTRLTVT.

The chain uses TRBV15 and TRBJ1-1; 7 bases align to TRBD1. Trimming removed 4 bases from V and 5 bases from J; junction bases left unmatched: 7. Germline V gene data show CDR1 as LNHNV and CDR2 as YYDKDF (reference sequence). The CDR3 loop spans 14 amino acids. The CDR3 DNA sequence: TGTGCCACCAGCATTAGACAGGGAGGGACTGAAGCTTTCTTT. This sequence encodes CATSIRQGGTEAFF.

This clone has a handful of counts. The genes are TRBV4-1 and TRBJ2-4; the D gene is possibly TRBD2 (6 bases). Germline assignment: CDR1 MGHRA and CDR2 YSYEKL. This CDR3 has 17 amino acids. Trimming pared 3 bases from V and 7 bases from J, leaving 22 bases between. DNA for the CDR3: TGCGCCAGCAGCCAGGAAGTCTCCGGGAGATTCGGGAACATTCAGTACTTC. It specifies CASSQEVSGRFGNIQYF.

This clone is deemed medium-sized. The chain is built from TRBV6-5 and TRBJ2-1; 10 nucleotides match TRBD2. The CDR3 is 16 amino acids. V shed 0 bases and J 6 bases; nucleotides not matched to a gene: 5. Germline assignment: CDR1 MNHEY and CDR2 SVGAGI. The DNA of the CDR3 is TGTGCCAGCAGTTACTCGGAGGCTAGCGGGAGCAATGAGCAGTTCTTC. Its protein product is CASSYSEASGSNEQFF.

The chain joins TRBV7-3 to TRBJ2-7, with D uncertain. Germline V lookup: CDR1 SGHTA, CDR2 FQGTGA. Trimming left V 5 bases short and J 6 bases short, with 17 bases between. The CDR3 consists of 14 residues. The CDR3 DNA reads TGTGCCAGCAGCCTAAGTAGTTTCAACGGCGAGCAGTACTTC. It encodes CASSLSSFNGEQYF. Full variable domain (missing parts from reference TRBV7-3 and TRBJ2-7): GAGVSQTPSNKVTEKGKYVELRCDPISGHTALYWYRQSLGQGPEFLIYFQGTGAADDSGLPNDRFFAVRPEGSVSTLKIQRTERGDSAVYLCASSLSSFNGEQYFGPGTRLTVT.

Only one count was recorded for this clone. CDR3 amino acids: CASSGVVGGRAETQYF. The CDR3 DNA follows: TGTGCCAGCAGCGGGGTGGTAGGCGGGAGGGCAGAGACCCAGTACTTC. V is TRBV5-4 and J is TRBJ2-5, with 9 bases fitting TRBD2. The CDR3 consists of 16 residues. Trimming cost V 4 bases and J 4 bases; bases outside gene matches: 11. Germline V CDR1 and CDR2: SGHNT, YYREEE (reference sequence).

CDR3: CASSLESGTGTDTQYF. CDR3 nucleotides: TGCGCCAGCAGCTTGGAAAGCGGGACTGGCACAGATACGCAGTATTTT. This chain uses TRBV5-1 with TRBJ2-3, with 7 bases lining up with TRBD2. Germline V CDR1 and CDR2: SGHRS, YFSETQ. The ends lost 0 bases at V and 1 base at J; junction bases unmatched: 5. The CDR3 is made up of 16 amino acids.

The chain joins TRBV7-2 to TRBJ2-7; D unclear. The CDR3 covers 15 residues. Between the trimmed V and J ends, which lost 0 bases and 0 bases, there was a span of 9 bases. The germline CDR1 and CDR2 sequences are SGHTA and FQGNSA. The DNA of the CDR3 is TGTGCCAGCAGCTTAGCAGGTGGTAGCTCCTACGAGCAGTACTTC. Translation: CASSLAGGSSYEQYF.

This chain connects TRBV28 to TRBJ1-2, with D perhaps TRBD1 (6 bases). The CDR3 totals 13 residues. Per the germline V gene, CDR1 is MDHEN and CDR2 is SYDVKM. Trimming shortened V by 5 bases and J by 4 bases, and 11 bases separated the two germline ends. CDR3 loop: CASSPGHTYGYTF. The CDR3 region has the DNA TGTGCCAGCAGTCCGGGACACACCTATGGCTACACCTTC.

In DNA, the CDR3 is TGTGCCAGCAGCTTACGAGGATCTCTGAACACTGAAGCTTTCTTT. This translates into CASSLRGSLNTEAFF. The chain couples TRBV7-8 to TRBJ1-1, with D unclear. CDR3 length: 15 residues. Germline CDR1 is SGHVS and CDR2 is FQNEAQ. The V end was cut by 2 bases, the J end by 0 bases, with 10 bases between.

V and J are TRBV30 and TRBJ2-1, with 7 bases identical to TRBD1. Losses at the gene ends were 3 bases for V and 6 bases for J; bases not matched to a gene: 14. Germline CDR1 GTSNPN, CDR2 SVGIG (reference sequence). The CDR3 is 16 residues long. The CDR3 loop reads CAWSRYTTGNRNEQFF. The CDR3 DNA follows: TGTGCCTGGAGCCGTTATACGACAGGGAATCGCAATGAGCAGTTCTTC.

This chain uses TRBV5-1 with TRBJ2-6; 9 nucleotides align to TRBD1. The V gene end was trimmed by 4 bases and the J gene end by 2 bases; junction bases not matched to a gene: 1. Germline lookup yields CDR1 SGHRS and CDR2 YFSETQ. CDR3 length: 15 residues. Here the CDR3 DNA reads TGCGCCAGCAGCCGGACAGGGGCTGGGGCCAACGTCCTGACTTTC. Residues: CASSRTGAGANVLTF.

The rearrangement uses TRBV11-2 and TRBJ1-4; D might be TRBD1 (5 bases). Germline CDR1 is SGHAT and CDR2 is FQNNGV. CDR3 length: 15 residues. The V gene lost 3 bases and the J gene lost 8 bases, with 16 bases spanning the gap. Here the CDR3 reads CASSFRRRDGEKLFF. CDR3 in DNA: TGTGCCAGCAGCTTTCGGCGCAGGGATGGGGAAAAACTGTTTTTT. Complete variable domain (other parts from reference TRBV11-2 and TRBJ1-4): EAGVAQSPRYKIIEKRQSVAFWCNPISGHATLYWYQQILGQGPKLLIQFQNNGVVDDSQLPKDRFSAERLKGVDSTLKIQPAKLEDSAVYLCASSFRRRDGEKLFFGSGTQLSVL.

This clone was found once. The V call is TRBV19, the J call TRBJ1-5; tentative D call: TRBD1 (6 bases). The CDR3 length is 15 residues. The germline gives CDR1 LNHDA, CDR2 SQIVND (reference sequence). With 4 bases removed from V and 0 bases from J, the gap between germline ends came to 10 bases. As DNA, the CDR3 is TGTGCCAGTAGTAACAGGGAATATAGCAATCAGCCCCAGCATTTT. It yields the protein CASSNREYSNQPQHF.

The rearrangement links TRBV13 to TRBJ2-7; D remains ambiguous. Germline loops: CDR1 PRHDT, CDR2 FYEKMQ (reference sequence). The CDR3 sequence is 13 residues long. Trimming took off 1 base at V and 3 bases at J, with 7 bases between the two ends. CDR3 protein: CASSLEPRYEQYF. The CDR3 nucleotides are TGTGCCAGCAGCTTAGAGCCTCGCTACGAGCAGTACTTC.

The chain combines TRBV7-9 with TRBJ2-5; D unresolved. Germline values: CDR1 SEHNR, CDR2 FQNEAQ (reference sequence). The V and J ends lost 4 bases and 4 bases respectively, with 1 base between them. This CDR3 has 10 residues. Here the CDR3 reads CASSSETQYF. DNA of the CDR3: TGTGCCAGCAGCTCAGAGACCCAGTACTTC.

The chain uses TRBV7-3 and TRBJ2-3; D ambiguous. In germline, CDR1 is SGHTA, CDR2 FQGTGA. There are 13 residues in the CDR3. The V end lost 4 bases, the J end lost 2 bases, and 7 bases lay between the germline ends. This CDR3 reads CASSSSPTDTQYF. CDR3 nucleotide sequence: TGTGCCAGCAGCTCGTCTCCCACAGATACGCAGTATTTT.

V gene TRBV4-1 combines with J gene TRBJ2-3, with TRBD2 matching 8 bases. The CDR3 is made up of 15 amino acids. The junction had 0 bases not matched to a gene; V was cut back by 0 bases and J by 1 base. In germline, CDR1 is MGHRA, CDR2 YSYEKL. The CDR3 here is CASSQDGGGTDTQYF. In DNA, the CDR3 is TGCGCCAGCAGCCAAGACGGGGGGGGCACAGATACGCAGTATTTT.

Regarding this clone: Germline is not matched at one junction end, which may reflect a read error. The CDR3 DNA reads TGTGCCAGCAGCCTAGCGGTAACCTACGAGCAGTACTTC. It encodes CASSLAVTYEQYF. The chain links TRBV7-2 to TRBJ2-7, with 7 positions matching TRBD2. The CDR3 loop spans 13 amino acids. CDR1 SGHTA and CDR2 FQGNSA come from the germline V gene.

The rearrangement links TRBV10-3 to TRBJ2-7, with D possibly being TRBD1 (5 bases). Germline CDR1 ENHRY, CDR2 SYGVKD. V gave up 3 bases and J gave up 1 base, with 13 bases separating them. The CDR3 extends over 15 amino acids. CDR3 in amino acids: CAISDRDKVSYEQYF. Written as DNA, the CDR3 is TGTGCCATCAGTGACAGGGATAAAGTGTCCTACGAGCAGTACTTC.

This sequence joins TRBV7-2 and TRBJ2-7; the D is unclear. With 5 bases removed from V and 4 bases from J, the gap between germline ends came to 9 bases. The CDR3 spans 12 residues. The germline CDR1 and CDR2 sequences are SGHTA and FQGNSA. The CDR3 sequence: CASSHDSYEQYF. CDR3 nucleotides: TGTGCCAGCAGCCATGATTCATACGAGCAGTACTTC.